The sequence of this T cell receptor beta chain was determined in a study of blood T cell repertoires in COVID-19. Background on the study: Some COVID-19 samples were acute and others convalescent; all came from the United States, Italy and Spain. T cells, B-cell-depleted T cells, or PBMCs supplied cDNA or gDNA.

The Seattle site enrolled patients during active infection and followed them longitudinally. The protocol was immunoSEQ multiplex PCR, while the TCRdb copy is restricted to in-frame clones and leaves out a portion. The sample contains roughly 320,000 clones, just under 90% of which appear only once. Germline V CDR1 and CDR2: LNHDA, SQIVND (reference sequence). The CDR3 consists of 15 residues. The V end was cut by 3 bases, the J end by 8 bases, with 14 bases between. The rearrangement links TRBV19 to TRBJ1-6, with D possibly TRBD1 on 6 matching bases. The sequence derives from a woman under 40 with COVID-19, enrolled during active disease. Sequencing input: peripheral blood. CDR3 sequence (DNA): TGTGCCAGTAGTATCCAGGGGAAGGGACATTCACCCCTCCACTTT. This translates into CASSIQGKGHSPLHF.